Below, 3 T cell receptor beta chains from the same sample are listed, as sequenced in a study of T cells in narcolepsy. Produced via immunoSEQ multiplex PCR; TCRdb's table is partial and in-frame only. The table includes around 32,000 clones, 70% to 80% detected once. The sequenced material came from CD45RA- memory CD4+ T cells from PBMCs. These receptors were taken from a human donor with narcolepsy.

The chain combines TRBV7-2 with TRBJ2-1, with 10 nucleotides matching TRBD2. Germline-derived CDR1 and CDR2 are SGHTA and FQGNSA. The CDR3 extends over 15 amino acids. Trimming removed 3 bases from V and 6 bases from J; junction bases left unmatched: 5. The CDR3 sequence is CASSLGAGGGNEQFF. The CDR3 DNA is TGTGCCAGCAGCTTGGGAGCGGGAGGGGGCAATGAGCAGTTCTTC.

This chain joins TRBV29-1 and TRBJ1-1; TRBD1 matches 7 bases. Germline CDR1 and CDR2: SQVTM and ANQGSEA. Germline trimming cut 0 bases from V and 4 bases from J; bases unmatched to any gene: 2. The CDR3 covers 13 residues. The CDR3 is CSVEERGLTEAFF. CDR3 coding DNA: TGCAGCGTTGAAGAAAGGGGGCTCACTGAAGCTTTCTTT.

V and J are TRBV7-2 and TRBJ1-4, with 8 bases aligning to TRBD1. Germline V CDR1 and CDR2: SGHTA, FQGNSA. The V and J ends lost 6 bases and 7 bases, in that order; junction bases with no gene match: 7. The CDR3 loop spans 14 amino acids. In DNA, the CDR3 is TGTGCCAGCAGACTAGGACAGGGTGGTGAAAAACTGTTTTTT. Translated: CASRLGQGGEKLFF.